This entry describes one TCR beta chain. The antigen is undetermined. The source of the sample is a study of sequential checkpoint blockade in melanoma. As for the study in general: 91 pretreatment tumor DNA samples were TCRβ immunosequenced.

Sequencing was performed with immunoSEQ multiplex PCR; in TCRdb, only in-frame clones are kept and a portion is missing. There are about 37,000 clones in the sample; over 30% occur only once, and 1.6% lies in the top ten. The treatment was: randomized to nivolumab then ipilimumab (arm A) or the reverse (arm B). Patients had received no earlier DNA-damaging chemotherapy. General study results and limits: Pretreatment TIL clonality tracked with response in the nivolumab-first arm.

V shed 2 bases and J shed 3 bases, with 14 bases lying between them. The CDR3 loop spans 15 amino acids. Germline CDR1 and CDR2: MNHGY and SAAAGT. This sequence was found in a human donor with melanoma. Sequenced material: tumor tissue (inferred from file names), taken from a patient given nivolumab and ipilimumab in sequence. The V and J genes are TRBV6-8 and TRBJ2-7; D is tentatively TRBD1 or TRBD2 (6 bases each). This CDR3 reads CASSYLMGGGYEQYF. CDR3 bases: TGTGCCAGCAGTTACCTAATGGGGGGCGGCTACGAGCAGTACTTC.